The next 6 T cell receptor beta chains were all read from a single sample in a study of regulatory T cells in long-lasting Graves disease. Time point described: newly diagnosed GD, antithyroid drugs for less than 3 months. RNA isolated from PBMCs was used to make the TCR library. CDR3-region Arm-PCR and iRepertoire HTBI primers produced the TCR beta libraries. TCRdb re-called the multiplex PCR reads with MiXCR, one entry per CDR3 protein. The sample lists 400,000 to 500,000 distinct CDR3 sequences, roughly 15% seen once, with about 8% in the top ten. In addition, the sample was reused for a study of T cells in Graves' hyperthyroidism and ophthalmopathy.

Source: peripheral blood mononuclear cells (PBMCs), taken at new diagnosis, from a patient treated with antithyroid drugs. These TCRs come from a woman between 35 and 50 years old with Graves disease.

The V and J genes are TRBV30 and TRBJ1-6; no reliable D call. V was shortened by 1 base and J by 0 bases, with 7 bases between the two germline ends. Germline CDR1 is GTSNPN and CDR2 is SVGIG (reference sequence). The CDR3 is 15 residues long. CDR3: CAWSAYSSYNSPLHF. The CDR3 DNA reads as TGTGCCTGGAGTGCTTATAGCTCCTATAATTCACCCCTCCACTTT. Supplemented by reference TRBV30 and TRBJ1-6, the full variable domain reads SQTIHQWPATLVQPVGSPLSLECTVEGTSNPNLYWYRQAAGRGLQLLFYSVGIGQISSEVPQNLSASRPQDRQFILSSKKLLLSDSGFYLCAWSAYSSYNSPLHFGNGTRLTVT.

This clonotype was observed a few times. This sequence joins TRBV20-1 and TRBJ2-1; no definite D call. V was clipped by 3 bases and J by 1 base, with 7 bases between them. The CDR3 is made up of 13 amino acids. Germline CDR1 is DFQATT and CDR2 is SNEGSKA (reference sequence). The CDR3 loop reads CSARIFSYNEQFF. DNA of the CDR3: TGCAGTGCTAGGATTTTTTCCTACAATGAGCAGTTCTTC.

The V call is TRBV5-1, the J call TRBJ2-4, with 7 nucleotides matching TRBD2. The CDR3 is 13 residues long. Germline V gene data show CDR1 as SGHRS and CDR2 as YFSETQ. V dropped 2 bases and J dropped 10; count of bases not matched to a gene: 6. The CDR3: CASSFREDGIQYF. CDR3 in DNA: TGCGCCAGCAGCTTCCGGGAGGATGGGATTCAGTACTTC.

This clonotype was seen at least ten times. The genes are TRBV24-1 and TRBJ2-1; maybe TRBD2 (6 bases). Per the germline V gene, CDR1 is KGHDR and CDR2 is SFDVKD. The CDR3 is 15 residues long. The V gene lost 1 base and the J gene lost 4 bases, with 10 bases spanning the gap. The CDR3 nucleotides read TGTGCCACCAGTGATTTTTCGGGAGCTTACAATGAGCAGTTCTTC. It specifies CATSDFSGAYNEQFF.

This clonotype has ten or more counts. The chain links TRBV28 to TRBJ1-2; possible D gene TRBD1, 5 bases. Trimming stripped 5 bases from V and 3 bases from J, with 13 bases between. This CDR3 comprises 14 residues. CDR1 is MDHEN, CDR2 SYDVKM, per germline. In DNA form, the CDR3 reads TGTGCCAGCAGTCCTCCGGGACGGCACTATGGCTACACCTTC. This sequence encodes CASSPPGRHYGYTF.

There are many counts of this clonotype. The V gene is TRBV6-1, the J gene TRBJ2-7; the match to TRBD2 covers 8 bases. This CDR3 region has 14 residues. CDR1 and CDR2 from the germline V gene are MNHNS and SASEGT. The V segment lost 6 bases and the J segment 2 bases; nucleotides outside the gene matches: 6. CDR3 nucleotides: TGTGCCAGCAGGAGTACGGGGGGGCCCTACGAGCAGTACTTC. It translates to CASRSTGGPYEQYF.